The 11 T cell receptor beta chains listed next were all sequenced from one sample in a study of blood T cell repertoires in COVID-19 (TCRdb year 2020). Libraries came from the immunoSEQ multiplex PCR assay. TCRdb limited this immuneACCESS table to in-frame rearrangements with V and J called. A share of clones is missing; checked studies link under half to unresolved V genes, and the rest is unexplained. This sample comprises around 180,000 clones, roughly nine tenths of them detected only once. Of the sample, approximately 2.5% falls within the top ten clones. The sequencing sample was made of PBMCs or T cells enriched from blood (not recorded which). The receptor set was obtained from a woman aged 40 to 50 with acute COVID-19.

V is TRBV30 and J is TRBJ1-1; possible D gene TRBD1, 6 bases. Per germline, CDR1 GTSNPN and CDR2 SVGIG (reference sequence). This CDR3 has 14 amino acids. The ends were cut back, 6 bases at V and 1 base at J, with 15 bases in the middle. CDR3 region: CACTGRDKNTEAFF. The DNA for the CDR3 is TGTGCCTGCACAGGAAGGGACAAGAACACTGAAGCTTTCTTT.

The rearrangement uses TRBV11-1 and TRBJ2-1, with 9 bases fitting TRBD2. V was pared by 5 bases and J by 0 bases, with 5 bases of the junction left unmatched. CDR3 length: 16 amino acids. The germline CDR1 and CDR2 sequences are SGHAT and FQDESV (reference sequence). The CDR3 protein is CASSQLGLASYNEQFF. The CDR3 bases are TGTGCCAGCAGCCAACTGGGACTAGCCTCCTACAATGAGCAGTTCTTC.

This clone appeared a single time. This chain uses TRBV14 with TRBJ1-5; possibly TRBD1 for D (5 bases). Per germline, CDR1 SGHDN and CDR2 FVKESK. The V end lost 8 bases, the J end lost 6 bases, and 14 bases lay between the germline ends. The CDR3 totals 13 residues. The CDR3 DNA reads as TGTGCCAGCGCGGGGAGGGGAGGTCAGCCCCAGCATTTT. Amino acid sequence: CASAGRGGQPQHF.

The chain recombines TRBV11-2 with TRBJ2-2; 10 nucleotides line up with TRBD2. Per the germline V gene, CDR1 is SGHAT and CDR2 is FQNNGV. The CDR3 consists of 17 residues. J lost 6 bases, V lost 5 bases, and 12 bases had no gene match. The CDR3 region has the DNA TGTGCCAGCAGCCTAATAATTCAACTAGCGGGGTCCGGGGAGCTGTTTTTT. Residues: CASSLIIQLAGSGELFF.

The V call is TRBV28, the J call TRBJ2-2; 8 positions agree with TRBD1. Germline V gives CDR1 MDHEN, CDR2 SYDVKM. V trimming: 11 bases; J trimming: 8 bases; junction bases outside the gene matches: 10. This CDR3 spans 13 amino acids. CDR3 loop: CAWGPQGVGELFF. CDR3 DNA sequence: TGTGCCTGGGGGCCACAGGGGGTAGGGGAGCTGTTTTTT.

The V and J genes are TRBV6-2 or TRBV6-3 and TRBJ1-5; maybe TRBD1 (5 bases). The V end lost 5 bases, the J end lost 1 base, and 18 bases lay between the germline ends. The V gene's germline CDR1 is MNHEY and CDR2 SVGEGT. The CDR3 totals 17 residues. CDR3 residues: CASSESVGAGSNQPQHF. The CDR3 DNA follows: TGTGCCAGCAGTGAGTCAGTTGGGGCGGGGAGCAATCAGCCCCAGCATTTT.

The chain links TRBV30 to TRBJ2-5; the match to TRBD2 covers 9 bases. V lost 6 bases, J lost 4 bases, and 0 bases stayed unmatched. The V gene's germline CDR1 is GTSNPN and CDR2 SVGIG (reference sequence). The CDR3 runs 11 residues. The CDR3 is CACSGRETQYF. The CDR3 nucleotides are TGTGCCTGTAGCGGGAGAGAGACCCAGTACTTC.

This chain joins TRBV5-1 and TRBJ2-7, with unresolved D. V lost 4 bases to trimming and J lost 4 bases, with 9 bases between them. This CDR3 contains 12 residues. Germline V gene sequence: CDR1 SGHRS, CDR2 YFSETQ. Written as DNA, the CDR3 is TGCGCCAGCAGCCCGGGTGGATACGAGCAGTACTTC. Translating gives CASSPGGYEQYF.

In this sample, this clone turned up a few times. The same CDR3 can be traced to other DNA sequences in this sample. V usage is TRBV3-1 (or the pseudogene TRBV3-2) and J usage is TRBJ1-1; D may be TRBD1 (5 bases). Deletions cut 11 bases from V and 5 bases from J, with 12 bases between. Germline loops: CDR1 LGHDT, CDR2 YNNKEL (reference sequence). There are 11 residues in the CDR3. CDR3 loop: CASRGGTEAFF. The DNA of the CDR3 is TGTGCCTCACGCGGGGGGACTGAAGCTTTCTTT.

The chain employs TRBV19 and TRBJ2-2, with 10 bases lining up with TRBD2. Trimming took 7 bases from V and 0 from J; bases not matched to a gene: 2. This CDR3 comprises 15 residues. Germline V gene data show CDR1 as LNHDA and CDR2 as SQIVND (reference sequence). This CDR3 is CASIGTSANTGELFF. CDR3 coding DNA: TGTGCCAGTATCGGGACTAGCGCGAACACCGGGGAGCTGTTTTTT.

The chain links TRBV19 to TRBJ1-5; 7 bases map to TRBD1. Per germline, CDR1 LNHDA and CDR2 SQIVND (reference sequence). After removal of 10 bases from V and 5 bases from J, the junction contained 8 bases not matched to a gene. The CDR3 is 13 amino acids. In DNA form, the CDR3 reads TGTGCCACCTCGGACAGGAGAGATCAGCCCCAGCATTTT. Its translation: CATSDRRDQPQHF. Supplemented by reference TRBV19 and TRBJ1-5, the full variable domain reads DGGITQSPKYLFRKEGQNVTLSCEQNLNHDAMYWYRQDPGQGLRLIYYSQIVNDFQKGDIAEGYSVSREKKESFPLTVTSAQKNPTAFYLCATSDRRDQPQHFGDGTRLSIL.